This record looks at one TCR beta chain sequence and its context. Trimming took 3 bases from V and 8 from J; bases not matched to a gene: 2. This CDR3 comprises 12 residues. Germline V gene data show CDR1 as LGHDT and CDR2 as YNNKEL (reference sequence). The data are from a study of blood T cell repertoires in COVID-19. Study-level information: The analysed material was cDNA or gDNA that came from T cells, B-cell-depleted T cells, or PBMCs.

The data were produced by immunoSEQ multiplex PCR, yet TCRdb's version contains in-frame clones alone and is incomplete. The profile shows about 83,000 clones, roughly 83% of them singletons. The clonotype comes from a man aged 50 or older with active COVID-19. The rearrangement joins TRBV3-1 (or the pseudogene TRBV3-2) to TRBJ1-1; TRBD1 matches at 8 bases. Sequenced sample: peripheral blood. CDR3 loop: CASSHAGGEAFF. DNA of the CDR3: TGTGCCAGCAGCCACGCAGGGGGCGAAGCTTTCTTT.